This is a list of T cell receptor beta chains from one sample in a study of T cells in Graves' hyperthyroidism and ophthalmopathy. TCRdb reprocessed the multiplex PCR reads via MiXCR and lists one record per CDR3 protein. The sample includes 500,000 to 800,000 distinct CDR3 sequences, roughly 45% seen only once; the top ten take 7% to 7.5%. Sequenced material: peripheral blood or thyroid tissue (not recorded which). The receptors derive from an adult man with Graves' disease, either hyperthyroidism or ophthalmopathy (not recorded which). Each CDR3 is given with its conserved first and last residue. Fields, in order: J gene, D gene, clone size, V gene, CDR3 DNA, CDR3 protein. The D gene is left open where the match is weak. Size is omitted from some rows. Given values are once, few, many or a class for expanded clones.

TRBJ2-1 TRBD2 - TRBV29-1 TGCAGCGTTGAAGAGGGACTAGCGGGAGGGGTGCAGTTCTTC CSVEEGLAGGVQFF
TRBJ1-1 - few TRBV2 TGTGCCAGCAGTGAAGGGAAATGGCAGGGCGTAGTCCGAGCTTTCTTT CASSEGKWQGVVRAFF
TRBJ1-2 - many TRBV20-1 TGCAGTGCTAGAGATCAAGGCGGTCCGCTTGGCTACACCTTC CSARDQGGPLGYTF
TRBJ1-4 - many TRBV9 TGTGCCAGCAGCCCGATGGGAGCTAATGAAAAACTGTTTTTT CASSPMGANEKLFF
TRBJ1-6 TRBD1 - TRBV5-1 TGCGCCAGCAGCTCCTTTACAGGGGACAATTCACCCCTCCACTTT CASSSFTGDNSPLHF
TRBJ1-2 TRBD1 - TRBV29-1 TGCAGCGTTCCACAGGGGGCTGGTGGCTACACCTTC CSVPQGAGGYTF
TRBJ1-1 TRBD1 few TRBV5-1 TGCGCCAGCAGCCTGGACAGGCTTGGTTTAGGAGCTTTCTTT CASSLDRLGLGAFF
TRBJ2-5 - few TRBV20-1 TGCAGTGCTAGAGGCGGGACAGAAGAAGAGACCCAGTACTTC CSARGGTEEETQYF
TRBJ1-6 - - TRBV27 TGTGCCAGCAGTTTATCACCGGGTCCCCATTCACCCCTCCACTTT CASSLSPGPHSPLHF
TRBJ2-7 - - TRBV2 TGTGCCAGCATCCGCGACCGGGACACTCCCTCCTACGAGCAGTACTTC CASIRDRDTPSYEQYF
TRBJ1-1 - many TRBV7-2 TGTGCCAGCAGCTCGTACAGGGCGATGAACACTGAAGCTTTCTTT CASSSYRAMNTEAFF
TRBJ2-7 - - TRBV24-1 TGTGCCACCAGTGATGTCATCAGGGGATCGTCCTACGAGCAGTACTTC CATSDVIRGSSYEQYF
TRBJ2-2 TRBD2 - TRBV12-3/TRBV12-4 TGTGCCAGCAGTTTCAGGCTAGCGGGAGGGCTATCGTCCGGGGAGCTGTTTTTT CASSFRLAGGLSSGELFF
TRBJ1-1 - - TRBV7-6 TGTGCCAGCAGCCCCCGGTCGGTATTTGGCACTGAAGCTTTCTTT CASSPRSVFGTEAFF